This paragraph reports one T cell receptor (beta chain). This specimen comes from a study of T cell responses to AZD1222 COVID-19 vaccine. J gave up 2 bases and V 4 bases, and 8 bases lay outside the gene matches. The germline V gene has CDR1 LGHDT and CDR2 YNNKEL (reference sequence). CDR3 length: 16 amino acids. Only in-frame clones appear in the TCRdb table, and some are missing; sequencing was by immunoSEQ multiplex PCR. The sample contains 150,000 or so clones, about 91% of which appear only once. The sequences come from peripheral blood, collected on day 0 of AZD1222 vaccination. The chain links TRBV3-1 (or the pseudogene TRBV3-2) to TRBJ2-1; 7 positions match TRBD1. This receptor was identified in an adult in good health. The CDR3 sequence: CASSPRDSHPYNEQFF. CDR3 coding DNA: TGTGCCAGCAGCCCCCGGGACAGCCATCCCTACAATGAGCAGTTCTTC.